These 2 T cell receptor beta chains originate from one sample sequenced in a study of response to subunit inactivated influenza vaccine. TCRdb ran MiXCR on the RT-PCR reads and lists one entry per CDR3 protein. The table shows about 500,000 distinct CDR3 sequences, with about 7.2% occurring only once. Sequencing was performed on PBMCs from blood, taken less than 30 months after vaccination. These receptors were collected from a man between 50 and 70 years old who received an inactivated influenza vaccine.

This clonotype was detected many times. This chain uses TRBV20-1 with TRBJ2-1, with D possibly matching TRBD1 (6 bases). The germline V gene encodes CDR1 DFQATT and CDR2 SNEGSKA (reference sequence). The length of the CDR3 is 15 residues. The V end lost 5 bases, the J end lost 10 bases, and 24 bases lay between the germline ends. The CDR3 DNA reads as TGCAGTGCTCCTAACTACGATCAGGGGCGAAAGGAGCAGTTCTTC. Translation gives CSAPNYDQGRKEQFF.

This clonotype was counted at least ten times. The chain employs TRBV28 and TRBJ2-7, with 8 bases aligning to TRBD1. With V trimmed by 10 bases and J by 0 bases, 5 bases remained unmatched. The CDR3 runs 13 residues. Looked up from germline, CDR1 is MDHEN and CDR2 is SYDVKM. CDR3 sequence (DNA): TGTGCCATTCGACAGGGGCACTCCTACGAGCAGTACTTC. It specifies CAIRQGHSYEQYF. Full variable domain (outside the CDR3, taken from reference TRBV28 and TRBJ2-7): DVKVTQSSRYLVKRTGEKVFLECVQDMDHENMFWYRQDPGLGLRLIYFSYDVKMKEKGDIPEGYSVSREKKERFSLILESASTNQTSMYLCAIRQGHSYEQYFGPGTRLTVT.